This T cell receptor beta chain was captured in a study of OX40 agonist ivuxolimab in advanced cancers. Profiled with immunoSEQ multiplex PCR; TCRdb holds only in-frame clones, not every one. The sample has about 100,000 clones, roughly nine tenths seen once; the top ten hold around 5.5%. With 2 bases clipped from V and 0 bases from J, the junction kept 3 bases outside the gene matches. The CDR3 has 15 amino acids. Per the germline V gene, CDR1 is SGHRS and CDR2 is YFSETQ. Autoimmune disease history or systemic immunosuppression was exclusionary. This receptor was obtained from an adult with an advanced solid tumor such as melanoma, head and neck, liver or kidney cancer. V is TRBV5-1 and J is TRBJ2-7; TRBD1 agrees at 9 bases. The source was CD4+ or CD8+ T cells sorted from blood, collected in a trial of the OX40 agonist ivuxolimab. The CDR3 nucleotides read TGCGCCAGCAGCTTACAGACAGGGGGCTCCTACGAGCAGTACTTC. Translated: CASSLQTGGSYEQYF. The whole variable domain, remainder taken from reference TRBV5-1 and TRBJ2-7, is KAGVTQTPRYLIKTRGQQVTLSCSPISGHRSVSWYQQTPGQGLQFLFEYFSETQRNKGNFPGRFSGRQFSNSRSEMNVSTLELGDSALYLCASSLQTGGSYEQYFGPGTRLTVT.